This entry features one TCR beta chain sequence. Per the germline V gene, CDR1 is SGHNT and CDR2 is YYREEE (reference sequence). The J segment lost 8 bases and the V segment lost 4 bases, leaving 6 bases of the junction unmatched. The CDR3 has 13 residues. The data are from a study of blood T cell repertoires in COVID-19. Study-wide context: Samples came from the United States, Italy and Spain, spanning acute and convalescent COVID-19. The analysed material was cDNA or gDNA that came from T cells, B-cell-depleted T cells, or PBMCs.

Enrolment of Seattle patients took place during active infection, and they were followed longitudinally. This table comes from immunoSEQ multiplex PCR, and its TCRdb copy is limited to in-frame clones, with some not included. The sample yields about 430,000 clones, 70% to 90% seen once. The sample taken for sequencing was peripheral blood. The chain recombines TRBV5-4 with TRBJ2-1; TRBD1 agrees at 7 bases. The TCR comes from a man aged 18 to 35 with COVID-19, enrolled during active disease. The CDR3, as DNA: TGTGCCAGCAGCAGGACAGGCGCCGATGAGCAGTTCTTC. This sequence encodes CASSRTGADEQFF.